A single sample gave rise to the 12 T cell receptor beta chains below, sequenced in a study of blood T cell repertoires in COVID-19. Clones were sequenced by immunoSEQ multiplex PCR, and TCRdb holds only the in-frame ones, with some missing. Of more than 250,000 clones in the sample, 70% to 90% are singletons; the top ten hold under 11%. Specimen: PBMCs or T cells enriched from blood (not recorded which). The receptor set was obtained from a woman aged 18-29 years who had recovered from COVID-19.

This rearrangement joins TRBV13 to TRBJ2-5, with a weak D call TRBD2 (5 bases). The CDR3 has 14 residues. Germline V CDR1 and CDR2: PRHDT, FYEKMQ (reference sequence). V lost 0 bases to trimming and J lost 5 bases, with 10 bases between them. The CDR3 DNA reads TGTGCCAGCAGCTTAGGCGAGGGAAGTGAGACCCAGTACTTC. This codes for CASSLGEGSETQYF. The full variable domain, its missing parts supplied by reference TRBV13 and TRBJ2-5, is AAGVIQSPRHLIKEKRETATLKCYPIPRHDTVYWYQQGPGQDPQFLISFYEKMQSDKGSIPDRFSAQQFSDYHSELNMSSLELGDSALYFCASSLGEGSETQYFGPGTRLLVL.

This rearrangement joins TRBV28 to TRBJ1-1, with 8 bases that match TRBD1. With 2 bases clipped from V and 0 bases from J, the junction kept 2 bases outside the gene matches. This CDR3 spans 15 amino acids. Germline V CDR1 and CDR2: MDHEN, SYDVKM. The CDR3 region is CASSLNRGMNTEAFF. CDR3 in DNA: TGTGCCAGCAGTTTAAACAGGGGGATGAACACTGAAGCTTTCTTT. Variable domain in full (rest from reference TRBV28 and TRBJ1-1): DVKVTQSSRYLVKRTGEKVFLECVQDMDHENMFWYRQDPGLGLRLIYFSYDVKMKEKGDIPEGYSVSREKKERFSLILESASTNQTSMYLCASSLNRGMNTEAFFGQGTRLTVV.

The genes are TRBV6-5 and TRBJ1-1; D might be TRBD1 (6 bases). V was shortened by 6 bases and J by 6 bases, with 14 bases between the two germline ends. CDR3 size: 13 residues. CDR1 is MNHEY and CDR2 is SVGAGI in the germline V gene. In DNA, the CDR3 is TGTGCCAGCAGCGATACAGGGTGGTCTGAAGCTTTCTTT. Amino acid sequence: CASSDTGWSEAFF.

The chain is built from TRBV7-2 and TRBJ1-2; a possible D gene is TRBD1 (5 bases). The V end was cut by 5 bases, the J end by 4 bases, with 20 bases between. Germline V gene lookup returns CDR1 SGHTA and CDR2 FQGNSA. The CDR3 consists of 16 residues. The CDR3 sequence: CASSPPTSGRGYGYTF. The CDR3 nucleotides read TGTGCCAGCAGCCCTCCAACCTCAGGGCGCGGCTATGGCTACACCTTC. The entire variable domain, with the rest obtained from reference TRBV7-2 and TRBJ1-2, is as follows: GAGVSQSPSNKVTEKGKDVELRCDPISGHTALYWYRQSLGQGLEFLIYFQGNSAPDKSGLPSDRFSAERTGGSVSTLTIQRTQQEDSAVYLCASSPPTSGRGYGYTFGSGTRLTVV.

This chain connects TRBV5-1 to TRBJ1-1, with 10 bases fitting TRBD1. Germline lookup yields CDR1 SGHRS and CDR2 YFSETQ. The CDR3 is 16 amino acids. The V segment lost 2 bases and the J segment 3 bases; nucleotides outside the gene matches: 7. Written as DNA, the CDR3 is TGCGCCAGCAGCTTCCTTGATGGGACAGGGGACACTGAAGCTTTCTTT. It yields the protein CASSFLDGTGDTEAFF.

The rearrangement uses TRBV6-4 and TRBJ2-4; D may be TRBD2 (6 bases). The CDR3 contains 17 residues. Germline V gene data show CDR1 as MRHNA and CDR2 as SNTAGT. The V end lost 1 base, the J end lost 1 base, and 14 bases lay between the germline ends. Here the CDR3 reads CASSDLRDSGAKNIQYF. The CDR3 nucleotides read TGTGCCAGCAGTGACTTAAGGGACTCTGGGGCCAAAAACATTCAGTACTTC.

About this clone: Germline is not matched at one junction end, which may reflect a read error. The chain uses TRBV5-1 and TRBJ1-4, with 7 bases matching TRBD1. Looked up from germline, CDR1 is SGHRS and CDR2 is YFSETQ. The length of the CDR3 is 17 residues. CDR3 region: CASRLTYPTGFNERLFF. The CDR3 DNA reads as TGCGCCAGCAGGTTGACGTACCCGACAGGGTTTAATGAAAGACTGTTTTTT.

The chain joins TRBV6-5 to TRBJ2-1; 8 bases are a match to TRBD2. The CDR3 has 11 amino acids. Germline values: CDR1 MNHEY, CDR2 SVGAGI. V lost 1 base and J lost 14; bases outside the gene matches: 1. CDR3 region: CASSYYGREFF. CDR3 sequence (DNA): TGTGCCAGCAGTTACTACGGGAGGGAGTTCTTC.

The CDR3 loop is CASSYSFNYEQYF. The CDR3, as DNA: TGTGCCAGCAGTTACTCGTTTAACTACGAGCAGTACTTC. The V gene is TRBV6-5, the J gene TRBJ2-7; D is ambiguous. CDR1 and CDR2 from the germline V gene are MNHEY and SVGAGI. Trimming removed 0 bases from V and 3 bases from J, with 6 bases in between. There are 13 residues in the CDR3.

The J gene is TRBJ2-1, the V gene TRBV7-3; 11 positions match TRBD2. The V and J ends lost 5 bases and 6 bases, in that order; junction bases with no gene match: 3. The CDR3 consists of 14 residues. Per germline, CDR1 SGHTA and CDR2 FQGTGA. The CDR3, as DNA: TGTGCCAGCAGCGCAGGGACTAGCGGCAATGAGCAGTTCTTC. It specifies CASSAGTSGNEQFF.

This chain joins TRBV5-1 and TRBJ2-3, with TRBD1 identical over 7 bases. The V gene's germline CDR1 is SGHRS and CDR2 YFSETQ. The J segment lost 0 bases and the V segment lost 0 bases, leaving 4 bases of the junction unmatched. This CDR3 has 16 residues. CDR3 residues: CASSLEDRSSTDTQYF. CDR3 DNA: TGCGCCAGCAGCTTGGAGGACAGGTCTAGCACAGATACGCAGTATTTT.

The CDR3 spells CASTGKNGELFF. CDR3 sequence (DNA): TGTGCCAGTACCGGGAAGAACGGGGAGCTGTTTTTT. The chain couples TRBV19 to TRBJ2-2, with D possibly being TRBD2 (5 bases). The CDR3 contains 12 residues. The germline V gene encodes CDR1 LNHDA and CDR2 SQIVND (reference sequence). V was trimmed by 7 bases and J by 7 bases, leaving 10 bases between them. Filled out from reference TRBV19 and TRBJ2-2, the complete variable domain reads DGGITQSPKYLFRKEGQNVTLSCEQNLNHDAMYWYRQDPGQGLRLIYYSQIVNDFQKGDIAEGYSVSREKKESFPLTVTSAQKNPTAFYLCASTGKNGELFFGEGSRLTVL.